This is a list of T cell receptor beta chains from one sample in a study of siplizumab effects on memory and regulatory T cells. Method: immunoSEQ multiplex PCR; TCRdb's copy keeps in-frame clones and lacks some. There are approximately 60,000 clones in the sample; roughly 78% occur only once, and about 0.42% lies in the top ten. The sequencing input was memory CD4+ T cells sorted from blood. The receptors stem from a human donor in good health. The CDR3 runs from the conserved cysteine through the conserved F or W. The D gene is left open where the match is weak. The size field is filled for only some rows; it gives once, few, many or a size class.

D	size	J	V	DNA	CDR3
.	.	TRBJ1-6	TRBV29-1	TGCAGCGTGAAGGCTGAAAATGGGGGTTCACCCCTCCACTTT	CSVKAENGGSPLHF
TRBD1	few	TRBJ1-2	TRBV15	TGTGCCACCAGCCTCAACAGGGGGCCCGAATATGGCTACACCTTC	CATSLNRGPEYGYTF
.	.	TRBJ1-2	TRBV10-1	TGCGCCAGCAGTGAGTCTATAATAGGTGGAGGGAGCTCCGGGGGCTACACCTTC	CASSESIIGGGSSGGYTF
.	.	TRBJ2-2	TRBV7-9	TGTGCCAGCAGCTTAGTGGGCTCGAACACCGGGGAGCTGTTTTTT	CASSLVGSNTGELFF
.	.	TRBJ2-7	TRBV10-3	TGTGCCATCAGCTCGCCTAGTGCTAGCGCTAGCTCCTACGAGCAGTACTTC	CAISSPSASASSYEQYF
TRBD2	once	TRBJ2-3	TRBV10-3	TGTGCCATCAGTGAGGGACTAGCGGGAAGCACAGATACGCAGTATTTT	CAISEGLAGSTDTQYF
.	.	TRBJ2-2	TRBV11-3	TGTGCCAGCAGCTCCACCATGCCCGGGGAGCTGTTTTTT	CASSSTMPGELFF
.	once	TRBJ1-1	TRBV5-1	TGCGCCAGCCAGACTCCGGGCACTGAAGCTTTCTTT	CASQTPGTEAFF
.	.	TRBJ1-1	TRBV7-2	TGTGCCAGCAGCTTTTCCGGGGGGAACACTGAAGCTTTCTTT	CASSFSGGNTEAFF
.	few	TRBJ2-7	TRBV7-9	TGTGCCAGCAGCCCTCGAGGGGTTTTAACCTACGAGCAGTACTTC	CASSPRGVLTYEQYF
.	.	TRBJ2-3	TRBV7-2	TGTGCCAGCAGCTTAGGGATTACTAGCACAGATACGCAGTATTTT	CASSLGITSTDTQYF
TRBD1	few	TRBJ1-2	TRBV28	TGTGCCAGCAATAAACAGGGGCTTGGCTACACCTTC	CASNKQGLGYTF
TRBD2	.	TRBJ2-3	TRBV10-3	TGTGCCGCGTCGAGCGGGGGACCCACAGATACGCAGTATTTT	CAASSGGPTDTQYF
TRBD1	.	TRBJ2-7	TRBV7-2	TGTGCCAGCAGCCCTCGTTGGGGACAGGGGGCCTCCTACGAGCAGTACTTC	CASSPRWGQGASYEQYF
.	.	TRBJ1-1	TRBV6-5	TGTGCCAGCAGAACAGGAGTGAACACTGAAGCTTTCTTT	CASRTGVNTEAFF
.	.	TRBJ1-1	TRBV5-4	TGTGCCAGCAGCCCCCCGGGCACATATATTTATTTGAACACTGAAGCTTTCTTT	CASSPPGTYIYLNTEAFF
TRBD2	.	TRBJ2-3	TRBV4-1	TGCGCCAGCAGCCGAGGGACTAGCGGGCCCCCCACAGATACGCAGTATTTT	CASSRGTSGPPTDTQYF
.	.	TRBJ2-7	TRBV2	TGTGCCAGCAGTAGACAGGCCGAATCCTACGAGCAGTACTTC	CASSRQAESYEQYF
TRBD1	.	TRBJ1-4	TRBV9	TGTGCCAGCAGCGCTGCCGGGACAGGGACTGAAAAACTGTTTTTT	CASSAAGTGTEKLFF
TRBD2	.	TRBJ2-3	TRBV6-5	TGTGCCAGCAGCCGCGGGGGGGGAGAGGTAGATACGCAGTATTTT	CASSRGGGEVDTQYF
TRBD1	.	TRBJ1-2	TRBV6-5	TGTGCCAGCAGTTCGGGACAGAGGGTTAGCTATGGCTACACCTTC	CASSSGQRVSYGYTF
.	.	TRBJ2-2	TRBV7-2	TGTGCCAGCAGCCGAGGCCCCCAGAACACCGGGGAGCTGTTTTTT	CASSRGPQNTGELFF
TRBD1	.	TRBJ2-3	TRBV5-7	TGTGCCAGGGACCGGGACAGGGGGCTTAGAGATACGCAGTATTTT	CARDRDRGLRDTQYF
.	.	TRBJ1-1	TRBV7-2	TGTGCCAGCAGCCCCTCGGGGCGTACTGAAGCTTTCTTT	CASSPSGRTEAFF
.	.	TRBJ2-7	TRBV5-6	TGTGCCAGCAGCTTCGGGGTCTCCTACGAGCAGTACTTC	CASSFGVSYEQYF
.	.	TRBJ1-4	TRBV30	TGTGCCTGGAGTAAAGGCGCGGGTGAAAAACTGTTTTTT	CAWSKGAGEKLFF
TRBD1	.	TRBJ1-4	TRBV7-9	TGTGCCAGCAGCTTAGGGACAGGGGAGGAAAAACTGTTTTTT	CASSLGTGEEKLFF
TRBD1	few	TRBJ1-1	TRBV19	TGTGCCAGTAGTAGGAGACAGGGGGACACTGAAGCTTTCTTT	CASSRRQGDTEAFF
.	.	TRBJ2-3	TRBV7-2	TGTGCCAGCAGCTTAGGCGTTACTAGCACAGATACGCAGTATTTT	CASSLGVTSTDTQYF
.	.	TRBJ2-2	TRBV2	TGTGCCAGCACCCCAAGTGGAGTGTCCGGGGAGCTGTTTTTT	CASTPSGVSGELFF
.	.	TRBJ1-2	TRBV5-1	TGCGCCAGCAGCTTGGAGGGCCAAGCTAACTATGGCTACACCTTC	CASSLEGQANYGYTF
TRBD1	.	TRBJ1-2	TRBV28	TGTGCCAGCGGGCAACCGGGACAGAACTATGGCTACACCTTC	CASGQPGQNYGYTF
.	.	TRBJ1-5	TRBV19	TGTGCCAGTAGTATAGATCATATCCGTCAGCCCCAGCATTTT	CASSIDHIRQPQHF
.	once	TRBJ2-5	TRBV12-5	TGTGCTAGTGGTTTGTCTAGTCGAGAGACCCAGTACTTC	CASGLSSRETQYF
TRBD1	few	TRBJ1-2	TRBV27	TGTGCCAGCAGTTTATCGAAAACAGGGGGCCACTATGGCTACACCTTC	CASSLSKTGGHYGYTF
TRBD1	.	TRBJ1-2	TRBV7-9	TGTGCCAGCAGCCCCCCGACAGGGAAGGGCTATGGCTACACCTTC	CASSPPTGKGYGYTF
.	.	TRBJ2-5	TRBV6-5	TGTGCCAGCAGTTATCGACTGCAAGAGACCCAGTACTTC	CASSYRLQETQYF
.	.	TRBJ2-2	TRBV28	TGTGCCAGCAGCTGGGACTGGGCTAGGAACACCGGGGAGCTGTTTTTT	CASSWDWARNTGELFF
.	once	TRBJ1-1	TRBV7-2	TGTGCCAGCAGCCAAACAGTCGGCGGCGTAGCTTTCTTT	CASSQTVGGVAFF
.	.	TRBJ2-6	TRBV27	TGTGCCAGCAGTCTCGTCAGGGTCTCTGGGGCCAACGTCCTGACTTTC	CASSLVRVSGANVLTF
TRBD2	once	TRBJ2-2	TRBV4-3	TGCGCCAGCAGCCTATGGACTAGCGGGGTTTATTCCGGGGAGCTGTTTTTT	CASSLWTSGVYSGELFF
TRBD1	.	TRBJ1-2	TRBV30	TGTGCCTGGGGGACAGCAGAATATGGCTACACCTTC	CAWGTAEYGYTF
.	.	TRBJ1-6	TRBV19	TGTGCCAGTAGTATGACGACCCAGATTAATTCACCCCTCCACTTT	CASSMTTQINSPLHF
.	.	TRBJ2-3	TRBV11-3	TGTGCCAGCAGAGGCGGCACAGATACGCAGTATTTT	CASRGGTDTQYF
TRBD2	.	TRBJ2-7	TRBV4-2	TGTGCCAGCAGCCAAGTTACGGCTAGCGGGGGAGTTGGGTACGAGCAGTACTTC	CASSQVTASGGVGYEQYF
.	.	TRBJ2-2	TRBV7-2	TGTGCCAGCAGCACGGGACAGAACACCGGGGAGCTGTTTTTT	CASSTGQNTGELFF
.	.	TRBJ2-1	TRBV10-1	TGCGCCAGCAGTGACCTCGGGGGCTCCTACAATGAGCAGTTCTTC	CASSDLGGSYNEQFF
.	.	TRBJ1-6	TRBV7-1	TGTGCCAGCAGCTTACTGCAGGTAGATAATTCACCCCTCCACTTT	CASSLLQVDNSPLHF
.	once	TRBJ2-3	TRBV9	TGTGCCAGCAGTGTCGAGGGCACAGATACGCAGTATTTT	CASSVEGTDTQYF
TRBD2	.	TRBJ2-5	TRBV7-9	TGTGCCAGCAGCCAGGGACTAGCGGGGGGGCAAGAGACCCAGTACTTC	CASSQGLAGGQETQYF
TRBD1	.	TRBJ1-1	TRBV5-1	TGCGCCAGCAGCAGACAGGGAAGGGGCACTGAAGCTTTCTTT	CASSRQGRGTEAFF
.	.	TRBJ1-2	TRBV5-1	TGCGCCAGCAGCTTGGTTCCAGACTATGGCTACACCTTC	CASSLVPDYGYTF
TRBD2	.	TRBJ2-3	TRBV7-9	TGTGCCACCATCCGTAGCGGGGGAGGAGATACGCAGTATTTT	CATIRSGGGDTQYF
.	.	TRBJ1-1	TRBV27	TGTGCCAGCAGTGGGTGGACGAACACTGAAGCTTTCTTT	CASSGWTNTEAFF
TRBD1	.	TRBJ1-2	TRBV5-6	TGTGCCAGCAGCAAGGACAGGAACTATGGCTACACCTTC	CASSKDRNYGYTF
TRBD2	.	TRBJ2-3	TRBV5-8	TGTGCCAGCAGTCCCAGAGCGGGGGGAACAGATACGCAGTATTTT	CASSPRAGGTDTQYF
.	.	TRBJ2-1	TRBV10-3	TGTGCGGGTGGCTCCTACAATGAGCAGTTCTTC	CAGGSYNEQFF
.	.	TRBJ2-1	TRBV28	TGTGCCAGCAGTCCTAGCGTGGGGGTTAGGGTAGTGCAGTTCTTC	CASSPSVGVRVVQFF
TRBD1	.	TRBJ1-2	TRBV19	TGTGCCAGTAAGGGGGCAGCCCTTAACTATGGCTACACCTTC	CASKGAALNYGYTF